This T cell receptor (beta chain) was captured in a study of radiotherapy plus CTLA-4 blockade in lung cancer. About the research overall: With 31% of patients having disease control, objective responses were seen in about 17%.

CDR3 length equals 14 residues. Trimming at V came to 1 base and at J to 4 bases, leaving 3 bases not matched to a gene. CDR1 SEHNR and CDR2 FQNEAQ come from the germline V gene (reference sequence). The protocol was immunoSEQ multiplex PCR, while the TCRdb copy is restricted to in-frame clones and leaves out a portion. Counted here are about 97,000 clones, around 79% occurring once; the ten biggest clones make up about 3%. The source is a human donor with non-small cell lung cancer who had a partial response to radiotherapy plus ipilimumab. Some clones in this sample may be carry-over from other donors' samples. V is TRBV7-9 and J is TRBJ1-1, with 7 positions matching TRBD1. Specimen: peripheral blood, collected from a patient treated with radiotherapy plus ipilimumab. This CDR3 is CASSLGQGFTEAFF. The CDR3, as DNA: TGTGCCAGCAGCTTAGGACAGGGCTTCACTGAAGCTTTCTTT.